The sequence of this T cell receptor (beta chain) was determined in a study of T-cell reconstitution after alpha-beta-depleted transplantation in children. The authors prepared the TCRbeta library with unique molecular identifiers. TCRdb redid the calling of the PCR reads with MiXCR, one entry per CDR3 protein. The table shows under 400,000 distinct CDR3 sequences, with 23% occurring only once. The V and J ends lost 5 bases and 1 base respectively, with 11 bases between them. Germline-derived CDR1 and CDR2 are DFQATT and SNEGSKA (reference sequence). This CDR3 region has 13 residues. This clonotype turned up a few times.

Material: PBMCs, mostly from graft donor cells, obtained 180 days after TCRalphabeta/CD19-depleted stem cell transplant. This chain links TRBV20-1 with TRBJ2-5, with D possibly matching TRBD2 (6 bases). The source of this sequence is a male patient younger than 18 who had a stem cell transplant for acute lymphoblastic leukemia, so the T cells may come from the graft donor. The CDR3 is CSAPHSGQETQYF. The CDR3 DNA sequence: TGCAGTGCTCCCCATAGCGGCCAAGAGACCCAGTACTTC.